What follows are 13 T cell receptor beta chains derived from one specimen sequenced in a study of naive and memory T cell subsets. The beta constant-region primer was an equimolar mix of two oligonucleotides covering TRBC1 and TRBC2. A single record per CDR3 protein comes from TCRdb applying MiXCR to the UMI-ligation and nested PCR reads. The sample records tens of thousands of distinct CDR3 sequences, around 13% being singletons. Sequenced sample: central memory CD4+ T cells from blood. The receptors derive from a human donor in good health.

This clonotype came up a few times. This chain links TRBV29-1 with TRBJ1-2; TRBD1 might be the D (5 bases). The CDR3 covers 12 residues. CDR1 SQVTM and CDR2 ANQGSEA come from the germline V gene. Deletions cut 4 bases from V and 7 bases from J, with 13 bases between. In DNA, the CDR3 is TGCAGCGTTGTCGGGCAGGGTGGTGGCTACACCTTC. This gives the protein CSVVGQGGGYTF.

This clonotype was seen only a few times. The gene calls are TRBV28 and TRBJ1-6, with TRBD1 identical over 12 bases. The CDR3 length is 15 residues. Germline lookup yields CDR1 MDHEN and CDR2 SYDVKM. V lost 8 bases and J lost 10; bases outside the gene matches: 9. The chain's CDR3 is CASLLKGTGGSPLHF. The CDR3 DNA reads TGTGCCAGCCTCCTAAAGGGGACAGGGGGCTCACCCCTCCACTTT.

The table lists this clonotype with many counts. The chain combines TRBV29-1 with TRBJ2-5, with D hard to call. V was clipped by 2 bases and J by 1 base, with 14 bases between them. The CDR3 runs 15 residues. Germline V CDR1 and CDR2: SQVTM, ANQGSEA. CDR3 sequence: CSVESVLGSQETQYF. CDR3 bases: TGCAGCGTTGAATCGGTCCTCGGCAGCCAAGAGACCCAGTACTTC.

Ten or more counts support this clonotype. The chain joins TRBV7-9 to TRBJ2-1; 8 positions match TRBD2. The germline gives CDR1 SEHNR, CDR2 FQNEAQ (reference sequence). V lost 5 bases and J lost 3; bases outside the gene matches: 15. The CDR3 is 18 residues long. The CDR3 DNA sequence: TGTGCCAGCAGCCCAATGCGGGGGGCGGGAGGAGTCTACAATGAGCAGTTCTTC. The encoded protein is CASSPMRGAGGVYNEQFF.

This clonotype was counted a few times. This sequence joins TRBV28 and TRBJ1-4; tentative D call: TRBD1 (5 bases). The CDR3 spans 15 residues. Trimming left V 4 bases short and J 0 bases short, with 9 bases between. Germline V gene data show CDR1 as MDHEN and CDR2 as SYDVKM. The CDR3 DNA follows: TGTGCCAGCAGTTCCGGGGGGGCAACTAATGAAAAACTGTTTTTT. As protein: CASSSGGATNEKLFF.

This clonotype has more than one count but fewer than ten. V gene TRBV28 combines with J gene TRBJ1-1; D perhaps matches TRBD1 (5 bases). The CDR3 has 15 residues. V shed 3 bases and J shed 4 bases, with 15 bases lying between them. Germline values: CDR1 MDHEN, CDR2 SYDVKM. In nucleotides, the CDR3 is TGTGCCAGCAGTTTCCTGCAGGGAAGGAGCACTGAAGCTTTCTTT. As protein: CASSFLQGRSTEAFF.

This clonotype was observed a handful of times. This sequence joins TRBV20-1 and TRBJ1-4; D is perhaps TRBD1 (6 bases). The CDR3 contains 14 residues. Germline V gene data show CDR1 as DFQATT and CDR2 as SNEGSKA (reference sequence). Deletions cut 3 bases from V and 7 bases from J, with 15 bases between. The CDR3 protein is CSASGQGQVEKLFF. The CDR3 DNA reads TGCAGTGCTAGCGGGCAGGGGCAGGTTGAAAAACTGTTTTTT.

This clonotype was seen more than once but under ten times. The CDR3 loop reads CASGLGLAGGGYEQYF. The CDR3 DNA is TGTGCTAGTGGTTTGGGACTAGCGGGAGGGGGCTACGAGCAGTACTTC. This chain uses TRBV12-5 with TRBJ2-7; 14 bases line up with TRBD2. The ends lost 1 base at V and 3 bases at J; junction bases unmatched: 2. The germline CDR1 and CDR2 sequences are LGHNT and FRNRAP. This CDR3 spans 16 amino acids.

This clonotype was picked up a small number of times. The chain uses TRBV27 and TRBJ2-1; D is perhaps TRBD1 (5 bases). The CDR3 has 13 amino acids. The germline V gene encodes CDR1 MNHEY and CDR2 SMNVEV (reference sequence). The V and J ends lost 6 bases and 6 bases respectively, with 12 bases between them. This chain's CDR3 is CASRPGHPNEQFF. The CDR3, as DNA: TGTGCCAGCAGACCCGGACACCCCAATGAGCAGTTCTTC.

This clonotype was observed a few times. The CDR3 DNA sequence: TGTGCCAGCAAGCTAACTAGCGGCTCTAGCACAGATACGCAGTATTTT. Protein: CASKLTSGSSTDTQYF. The rearrangement joins TRBV2 to TRBJ2-3, with 8 bases lining up with TRBD2. CDR3 length: 16 residues. V shed 7 bases, J shed 0 bases, and the junction held 9 bases outside the gene matches. Germline CDR1 SNHLY, CDR2 FYNNEI.

This clonotype was observed a few times. The J gene is TRBJ2-7, the V gene TRBV7-9; 9 positions agree with TRBD2. The V gene end was trimmed by 5 bases and the J gene end by 7 bases; junction bases not matched to a gene: 21. Germline CDR1 SEHNR, CDR2 FQNEAQ (reference sequence). The CDR3 runs 18 residues. The CDR3 reads CASSPPPRLAGNRGEQYF. The CDR3 region has the DNA TGTGCCAGCAGCCCACCGCCGAGGCTAGCGGGAAACCGGGGGGAGCAGTACTTC.

This clonotype has at least ten counts. V usage is TRBV5-5 and J usage is TRBJ2-2; no clear D. This CDR3 comprises 15 residues. Trimming took 5 bases from V and 4 from J, leaving 15 bases between them. Germline V CDR1 and CDR2: SGHKS, YYEKEE (reference sequence). The CDR3 region is CASRRSQATTGELFF. In DNA form, the CDR3 reads TGTGCCAGCAGGCGGTCCCAGGCAACCACCGGGGAGCTGTTTTTT.

V is TRBV7-2 and J is TRBJ1-5, with 11 bases lining up with TRBD1. The germline V gene has CDR1 SGHTA and CDR2 FQGNSA. With V trimmed by 5 bases and J by 5 bases, 2 bases remained unmatched. The CDR3 sequence is 14 residues long. The chain's CDR3 is CASSGGQGDQPQHF. The CDR3 coding sequence is TGTGCCAGCAGCGGGGGACAGGGGGATCAGCCCCAGCATTTT.